This T cell receptor (beta chain) came from a study of blood T cell repertoires in COVID-19. Study background: Samples of COVID-19 (acute and convalescent) were obtained from the United States, Italy and Spain. Nucleic acid was either cDNA or gDNA, and it came from T cells, B-cell-depleted T cells, or PBMCs.

Original data processing: Estimates of nucleated cell counts were drawn from the amplification of reference gene primers. TCRdb's copy holds only in-frame clones and misses some; the assay was immunoSEQ multiplex PCR. V and J calls and clone size are as listed in that table; D and trimming were resolved from the DNA. The table records roughly 100,000 clones, 85% of them present only once. V gave up 4 bases and J gave up 0 bases, with 9 bases separating them. CDR3 length equals 14 residues. Germline V gives CDR1 MDHEN, CDR2 SYDVKM. As to this clone: The sample has other DNA sequences that encode this CDR3 too.

Input material: peripheral blood. This chain links TRBV28 with TRBJ1-1, with D perhaps TRBD1 (6 bases). This sequence was found in a man aged 45 to 65 with acute or convalescent COVID-19. This CDR3 is CASSSPGVNTEAFF. For the CDR3, the DNA is TGTGCCAGCAGTTCCCCAGGGGTGAACACTGAAGCTTTCTTT.